These T cell receptor beta chains were read from a single sample in a study of cytomegalovirus exposure and HLA in healthy donors. Assay used: immunoSEQ multiplex PCR; TCRdb lists only in-frame clones, some missing. This sample has about 210,000 clones, with around 80% found just once. The material sequenced was PBMCs. The receptors were gathered from a man aged 35 to 55 in good health and CMV-seropositive. Each CDR3 is given with its conserved first and last residue. D genes are given only for firm matches. Where a row states a size, it is once, few, many or the class of an expanded clone; other rows omit it.

D gene	V gene	J gene	clone size	CDR3 DNA	CDR3 protein
TRBD1	TRBV27	TRBJ1-1	.	TGTGCCAGCAGTTTTCAGGGGACAGGAAATACTGAAGCTTTCTTT	CASSFQGTGNTEAFF
TRBD1	TRBV15	TRBJ2-1	.	TGTGCCACCAGCAGACAGGGACAGGGGGGCAATGAGCAGTTCTTC	CATSRQGQGGNEQFF
.	TRBV7-8	TRBJ2-7	few	TGTGCCAGCAGCAGGGGGACGGGGCCCGAGCAGTACTTC	CASSRGTGPEQYF
.	TRBV6-1	TRBJ1-5	.	TGTGCCAGCTCTGGAGGATTTAGCAATCAGCCCCAGCATTTT	CASSGGFSNQPQHF
.	TRBV5-1	TRBJ2-5	.	TGCGCCAGCAGCTTGGGGCAGATGGAGACCCAGTACTTC	CASSLGQMETQYF
TRBD2	TRBV9	TRBJ2-2	once	TGTGCCAGCAGCACCCAAACACTAGCGGGAGAGGCCGGGGAGCTGTTTTTT	CASSTQTLAGEAGELFF
.	TRBV28	TRBJ2-7	few	TGTGCCAGCAGGGGGCAAACCTACGAGCAGTACTTC	CASRGQTYEQYF
.	TRBV2	TRBJ2-7	.	TGTGCCAGCAGTGAGGGTAGCAGGGGTCATTACGAGCAGTACTTC	CASSEGSRGHYEQYF
.	TRBV5-4	TRBJ2-5	.	TGTGCCAGCAGGGGGGGTCCAGGGCCGACCATGGGAGAGACCCAGTACTTC	CASRGGPGPTMGETQYF
TRBD2	TRBV6-1	TRBJ2-1	.	TGTGCCAGCATTGTGACGCGGGAGGGTGAGCAGTTCTTC	CASIVTREGEQFF
.	TRBV9	TRBJ2-1	few	TGTGCCAGCAGCCCACCTCAGGGATATGGGCAGTTCTTC	CASSPPQGYGQFF
TRBD2	TRBV7-2	TRBJ2-7	.	TGTGCCAGCAGCGAAGGTAGCGGCGGGAGGGTCTACGAGCAGTACTTC	CASSEGSGGRVYEQYF
.	TRBV6-5	TRBJ1-3	few	TGTGCCAGCAGTTACCAGGGGCACGGAAACACCATATATTTT	CASSYQGHGNTIYF
.	TRBV7-2	TRBJ1-2	.	TGTGCCAGCAGCTTGCAGGGGAAACGTGGCTACACCTTC	CASSLQGKRGYTF
.	TRBV5-1	TRBJ1-6	.	TGCGCCAGCAGCTTAACAGGGAATCGTCCCACGTCACCCCTCCACTTT	CASSLTGNRPTSPLHF
.	TRBV18	TRBJ1-5	once	TGTGCCAGCTCAAGAGAGCTGACGAAAACTGGGGCTTATAGCAATCAGCCCCAGCATTTT	CASSRELTKTGAYSNQPQHF
TRBD1	TRBV4-2	TRBJ1-1	.	TGTGCCAGCAGCCAAGATCTGAGGACAGGGTGGGGCACTGAAGCTTTCTTT	CASSQDLRTGWGTEAFF
.	TRBV11-2	TRBJ2-1	few	TGTGCCAGCAGCTTTAACCGGGAGAGTGAGCAGTTCTTC	CASSFNRESEQFF
TRBD2	TRBV6-5	TRBJ2-7	.	TGTGCCAGCAGTTATGTAAGCGGGGGCCCCTACGAGCAGTACTTC	CASSYVSGGPYEQYF
TRBD2	TRBV5-1	TRBJ2-5	once	TGCGCCAGCAGCGGGAGGGCGCACCAAGAGACCCAGTACTTC	CASSGRAHQETQYF
TRBD2	TRBV19	TRBJ2-1	.	TGTGCCAGTAGTATCCGGGAGGGACTCGAGCAGTTCTTC	CASSIREGLEQFF
.	TRBV6-1	TRBJ1-1	.	TGTGCCAGCAGTCTTAAAGGGGGTGGGAACACTGAAGCTTTCTTT	CASSLKGGGNTEAFF